These T cell receptor beta chains were read from a single sample in a study of OX40 agonist ivuxolimab in advanced cancers. The repertoire was sequenced with immunoSEQ multiplex PCR; TCRdb's copy has only in-frame clones and lacks some. The table lists 72,000 or so clones, more than 75% of them singletons. Sequencing used CD4+ or CD8+ T cells sorted from blood, obtained in a trial of the OX40 agonist ivuxolimab. The receptors originated from an adult with an advanced solid tumor such as melanoma, head and neck, liver or kidney cancer. CDR3s leave out the opening cysteine and the closing phenylalanine or tryptophan. Each record gives: D gene, J gene, V gene, CDR3 protein. The D gene is left open where the match is weak.

TRBD1 | TRBJ2-7 | TRBV11-2 | ASSPSDRAFYEQY
TRBD2 | TRBJ2-7 | TRBV27 | ASRLAGGTEQY
TRBD1 | TRBJ2-2 | TRBV5-1 | ASSTGDTNTGELF
NA | TRBJ2-7 | TRBV18 | ASSPRGRSSHEQY
NA | TRBJ2-7 | TRBV28 | AVTGPTSSPEQY
TRBD2 | TRBJ2-2 | TRBV18 | ASSPARGGGKAGELF
TRBD2 | NA | TRBV6-5 | ASRPPGTSGSEQY
NA | TRBJ2-3 | TRBV7-2 | ASSFGFSDTQY
NA | TRBJ1-2 | TRBV18 | ASSPPGSFNYGYT
TRBD2 | TRBJ2-1 | TRBV4-1 | ASSPLPLAGVSNEQF
NA | TRBJ2-7 | TRBV10-2 | ASSPAGLTYEQY
NA | TRBJ1-2 | TRBV11-2 | ASKGTNYGYT
TRBD2 | TRBJ2-1 | TRBV10-3 | AISDPLGLAGASNEQF
NA | TRBJ1-1 | TRBV27 | ASSLSWDIPNTEAF
NA | TRBJ1-2 | TRBV5-4 | ASSVDRSLYGYT
TRBD1 | TRBJ2-1 | TRBV11-3 | ASSHRGLMADEQF
NA | TRBJ2-5 | TRBV6-5 | ASSYRHPQETQY
NA | TRBJ2-5 | TRBV7-9 | ASSFGHVQETQY
NA | TRBJ1-1 | TRBV28 | ASSLWGPTNTEAF
NA | TRBJ1-3 | TRBV18 | ASSLIGPSAGSSGNTIY
TRBD2 | TRBJ2-2 | TRBV6-5 | ASFVAGGTGELF
NA | TRBJ2-1 | TRBV27 | ASSRPSGSSYNEQF
NA | TRBJ2-3 | TRBV19 | ASSTGHSDTQY
NA | TRBJ2-1 | TRBV27 | ASSLSRGTLYNEQF
TRBD2 | TRBJ2-5 | TRBV2 | ASRLAVQETQY
NA | TRBJ2-1 | TRBV11-3 | ASSLTPRGSTGEQF
TRBD2 | TRBJ2-7 | TRBV5-1 | ASSLSPSGSYEQY
NA | TRBJ2-3 | TRBV28 | ASSSLRDGNTDTQY
TRBD1 | TRBJ2-1 | TRBV9 | ASSPMGDRGYNEQF
NA | TRBJ1-4 | TRBV7-2 | ASSLVPQVREKLF
TRBD1 | TRBJ1-3 | TRBV5-1 | ASSLLTGGPGNTIY
NA | TRBJ1-5 | TRBV10-2 | ASSEMGDQPQH
NA | TRBJ2-5 | TRBV7-2 | ASSTTGGETQY
NA | TRBJ1-1 | TRBV15 | ATSQLDTEAF
NA | TRBJ2-4 | TRBV2 | ASSEARGGLGKNIQY
NA | TRBJ2-1 | TRBV14 | ASSFPVGEQF
NA | TRBJ2-2 | TRBV11-3 | ASSAQGTGELF
NA | TRBJ1-6 | TRBV9 | ASSVEAGYNSPLH
TRBD2 | TRBJ2-3 | TRBV19 | ASSAGGSTDTQY
NA | TRBJ2-1 | TRBV5-4 | ASSLVTAEQF
NA | TRBJ1-1 | TRBV2 | ASSDPGSGVTEAF
TRBD1 | TRBJ2-7 | TRBV2 | ASSLDRGLSYEQY
NA | TRBJ2-3 | TRBV7-2 | ASRREIASTDTQY
NA | TRBJ2-1 | TRBV12-5 | ASGLSANHAYNEQF
NA | TRBJ1-3 | TRBV6-5 | ASSYAGAGNTIY